The 27 T cell receptor beta chains reported below all come from one sample, sequenced in a study of blood T cell repertoires in COVID-19. Only in-frame clones appear in the TCRdb table, and some are missing; sequencing was by immunoSEQ multiplex PCR. Counted here are about 100,000 clones, 85% occurring once; the ten biggest clones make up around 2%. The specimen was peripheral blood. These receptors originate from an older woman with active or convalescent COVID-19.

This rearrangement joins TRBV28 to TRBJ1-4; 9 bases map to TRBD1. CDR3 size: 16 residues. V dropped 1 base and J dropped 7; count of bases not matched to a gene: 7. Germline CDR1 MDHEN, CDR2 SYDVKM. The CDR3 protein is CASSLLGTGRGEKLFF. The CDR3 DNA reads TGTGCCAGCAGTTTATTAGGGACAGGGCGGGGTGAAAAACTGTTTTTT. The whole variable domain, filled in from reference TRBV28 and TRBJ1-4, reads DVKVTQSSRYLVKRTGEKVFLECVQDMDHENMFWYRQDPGLGLRLIYFSYDVKMKEKGDIPEGYSVSREKKERFSLILESASTNQTSMYLCASSLLGTGRGEKLFFGSGTQLSVL.

The chain joins TRBV4-3 to TRBJ2-7; 14 positions match TRBD2. The V gene end was trimmed by 0 bases and the J gene end by 4 bases; junction bases not matched to a gene: 2. CDR1 LGHNA and CDR2 YSLEER come from the germline V gene. The CDR3 consists of 16 residues. This chain's CDR3 is CASSQEGTSGSYEQYF. The CDR3 DNA is TGCGCCAGCAGCCAAGAGGGGACTAGCGGGAGTTACGAGCAGTACTTC.

The chain combines TRBV5-4 with TRBJ1-2; 7 nucleotides match TRBD1. Germline CDR1 is SGHNT and CDR2 is YYREEE (reference sequence). The CDR3 has 15 residues. V was clipped by 2 bases and J by 0 bases; unmatched bases: 4. The CDR3 spells CASSFGDRANYGYTF. In DNA form, the CDR3 reads TGTGCCAGCAGCTTTGGGGACAGAGCTAACTATGGCTACACCTTC. The full variable domain, with the rest looked up from reference TRBV5-4 and TRBJ1-2, is ETGVTQSPTHLIKTRGQQVTLRCSSQSGHNTVSWYQQALGQGPQFIFQYYREEENGRGNFPPRFSGLQFPNYSSELNVNALELDDSALYLCASSFGDRANYGYTFGSGTRLTVV.

This clone was counted between two and nine times. J is TRBJ2-1 and V is TRBV11-1; D is unresolved. CDR3 length: 15 residues. Trimming stripped 1 base from V and 6 bases from J, with 13 bases between. Germline lookup yields CDR1 SGHAT and CDR2 FQDESV (reference sequence). CDR3 amino acids: CASSLGAQGRNEQFF. In DNA form, the CDR3 reads TGTGCCAGCAGCTTAGGGGCCCAAGGTCGCAATGAGCAGTTCTTC. Together with reference TRBV11-1 and TRBJ2-1, the CDR3 gives the full variable domain: EAEVAQSPRYKITEKSQAVAFWCDPISGHATLYWYRQILGQGPELLVQFQDESVVDDSQLPKDRFSAERLKGVDSTLKIQPAELGDSAMYLCASSLGAQGRNEQFFGPGTRLTVL.

The rearrangement links TRBV2 to TRBJ2-5; tentatively, D is TRBD2 (5 bases). The length of the CDR3 is 12 residues. V lost 3 bases and J 6 bases, leaving 8 bases between the germline ends. CDR1 and CDR2 (germline): SNHLY, FYNNEI. The CDR3 here is CASSDQRKTQYF. The CDR3 region has the DNA TGTGCCAGCAGTGACCAGCGGAAGACCCAGTACTTC. Complete variable domain (other parts from reference TRBV2 and TRBJ2-5): EPEVTQTPSHQVTQMGQEVILRCVPISNHLYFYWYRQILGQKVEFLVSFYNNEISEKSEIFDDQFSVERPDGSNFTLKIRSTKLEDSAMYFCASSDQRKTQYFGPGTRLLVL.

The gene calls are TRBV11-2 and TRBJ1-2; the match to TRBD1 covers 8 bases. The CDR3 extends over 17 amino acids. The trim removed 4 bases at V and 5 bases at J, leaving 15 bases unmatched. Germline V gives CDR1 SGHAT, CDR2 FQNNGV. The CDR3 nucleotides read TGTGCCAGCAGCTCCGGGACAGGCAAAACCGGCTCATATGGCTACACCTTC. Protein: CASSSGTGKTGSYGYTF.

The chain recombines TRBV5-1 with TRBJ1-1; D might be TRBD1 (6 bases). The CDR3 covers 15 residues. Germline CDR1 and CDR2: SGHRS and YFSETQ. The V end was cut by 1 base, the J end by 3 bases, with 13 bases between. As DNA, the CDR3 is TGCGCCAGCAGCTTGCTCCCAGGGGAGTACACTGAAGCTTTCTTT. Translation gives CASSLLPGEYTEAFF.

The chain has TRBV5-1 and TRBJ2-6; D is unresolved. Germline CDR1 reads SGHRS; CDR2 reads YFSETQ. V gave up 4 bases and J gave up 0 bases, with 14 bases separating them. The CDR3 length is 17 residues. CDR3 DNA sequence: TGCGCCAGCAGCCCACGGGTTACTGGCTCTGGGGCCAACGTCCTGACTTTC. Its protein product is CASSPRVTGSGANVLTF. The full variable domain, with the rest looked up from reference TRBV5-1 and TRBJ2-6, is KAGVTQTPRYLIKTRGQQVTLSCSPISGHRSVSWYQQTPGQGLQFLFEYFSETQRNKGNFPGRFSGRQFSNSRSEMNVSTLELGDSALYLCASSPRVTGSGANVLTFGAGSRLTVL.

The chain recombines TRBV5-5 with TRBJ2-2, with D hard to call. The CDR3 contains 15 residues. V was pared by 0 bases and J by 2 bases, with 8 bases between. Germline V gene data show CDR1 as SGHKS and CDR2 as YYEKEE (reference sequence). CDR3 bases: TGTGCCAGCAGCTTGGATTTAGCTAACACCGGGGAGCTGTTTTTT. This sequence encodes CASSLDLANTGELFF.

The rearrangement links TRBV2 to TRBJ2-3; TRBD2 matches at 11 bases. The CDR3 is 15 amino acids. J lost 4 bases, V lost 6 bases, and 6 bases had no gene match. Looked up from germline, CDR1 is SNHLY and CDR2 is FYNNEI. CDR3 sequence reads: CASRETSGTADTQYF. In nucleotides, the CDR3 is TGTGCCAGCAGAGAGACTAGCGGGACTGCAGATACGCAGTATTTT.

The J gene is TRBJ2-3, the V gene TRBV5-4; no reliable D call. Trimming removed 5 bases at V and 1 base at J, with 11 bases between. Per germline, CDR1 SGHNT and CDR2 YYREEE (reference sequence). The CDR3 has 14 residues. CDR3 sequence: CASRMATGTDTQYF. CDR3 in DNA: TGTGCCAGCAGAATGGCAACCGGCACAGATACGCAGTATTTT.

The J gene is TRBJ2-7, the V gene TRBV3-1 (or the pseudogene TRBV3-2); D possibly corresponds to TRBD2 (6 bases). The V gene's germline CDR1 is LGHDT and CDR2 YNNKEL (reference sequence). The CDR3 extends over 14 amino acids. Trimming shortened V by 7 bases and J by 0 bases, and 13 bases separated the two germline ends. The CDR3 nucleotides are TGTGCCAGCAAGGGGACTGATAGCTCCTACGAGCAGTACTTC. The encoded protein is CASKGTDSSYEQYF.

This clone was recorded a few times. V and J are TRBV25-1 and TRBJ2-1, with 8 bases aligning to TRBD1. With V trimmed by 1 base and J by 5 bases, 4 bases remained unmatched. The CDR3 spans 15 residues. Germline assignment: CDR1 MGHDK and CDR2 SYGVNS. The CDR3 spells CASSELDRDNNEQFF. CDR3 sequence (DNA): TGTGCCAGCAGTGAATTGGACAGGGATAACAATGAGCAGTTCTTC. The variable domain in full, completed from reference TRBV25-1 and TRBJ2-1, reads EADIYQTPRYLVIGTGKKITLECSQTMGHDKMYWYQQDPGMELHLIHYSYGVNSTEKGDLSSESTVSRIRTEHFPLTLESARPSHTSQYLCASSELDRDNNEQFFGPGTRLTVL.

The chain links TRBV5-6 to TRBJ1-5; possibly TRBD1 for D (5 bases). Looked up from germline, CDR1 is SGHDT and CDR2 is YYEEEE. The V end lost 5 bases, the J end lost 5 bases, and 11 bases lay between the germline ends. The CDR3 covers 13 residues. The DNA of the CDR3 is TGTGCCAGCAGTCAGGGTCCCGATCAGCCCCAGCATTTT. It translates to CASSQGPDQPQHF.

The chain recombines TRBV12-5 with TRBJ2-2; D may be TRBD2 (5 bases). The CDR3 length is 16 residues. V gave up 0 bases and J gave up 7 bases, with 15 bases separating them. CDR1 and CDR2 (germline): LGHNT, FRNRAP. CDR3 amino acids: CASGLVPPSLGGELFF. In DNA, the CDR3 is TGTGCTAGTGGTTTGGTACCGCCTAGCTTGGGCGGGGAGCTGTTTTTT.

This chain connects TRBV7-2 to TRBJ2-3; 11 bases fit TRBD2. Per the germline V gene, CDR1 is SGHTA and CDR2 is FQGNSA. The CDR3 contains 16 residues. Trimming cost V 5 bases and J 4 bases; bases outside gene matches: 8. CDR3 protein: CASSPRGSGGADTQYF. CDR3 bases: TGTGCCAGCAGCCCTCGGGGTAGCGGGGGGGCAGATACGCAGTATTTT.

The chain recombines TRBV19 with TRBJ1-2; 12 bases match TRBD1. The CDR3 is made up of 16 amino acids. Trimming removed 6 bases from V and 8 bases from J; junction bases left unmatched: 13. The germline gives CDR1 LNHDA, CDR2 SQIVND (reference sequence). Here the CDR3 reads CASRTPGQGAAGGYTF. In DNA form, the CDR3 reads TGTGCCAGTAGGACACCGGGACAGGGGGCTGCGGGCGGCTACACCTTC.

J is TRBJ1-2 and V is TRBV28, with TRBD1 identical over 7 bases. This CDR3 contains 15 residues. The germline V gene has CDR1 MDHEN and CDR2 SYDVKM. Trimming removed 1 base from V and 4 bases from J; junction bases left unmatched: 6. In nucleotides, the CDR3 is TGTGCCAGCAGTTTATCCCTGGGACAGATCTATGGCTACACCTTC. This encodes CASSLSLGQIYGYTF.

The genes are TRBV6-6 and TRBJ1-1, with TRBD1 matching 9 bases. The trim removed 5 bases at V and 2 bases at J, leaving 9 bases unmatched. In germline, CDR1 is MNHNY, CDR2 SVGAGI (reference sequence). The CDR3 sequence is 16 residues long. The CDR3 coding sequence is TGTGCCAGCAGTCGGGACAGGGAAGTCCTAAACACTGAAGCTTTCTTT. As protein: CASSRDREVLNTEAFF.

The table lists this clone with a few counts. The chain links TRBV27 to TRBJ2-5; TRBD1 matches 7 bases. V dropped 5 bases and J dropped 2; count of bases not matched to a gene: 8. Germline CDR1 and CDR2: MNHEY and SMNVEV (reference sequence). CDR3 length: 15 amino acids. The CDR3 nucleotides read TGTGCCAGCAGTCAGGGGGTGCAGTCTCAAGAGACCCAGTACTTC. Protein: CASSQGVQSQETQYF.

This clone came up once. The gene calls are TRBV7-2 and TRBJ2-7; 8 nucleotides match TRBD2. V lost 6 bases and J lost 6; bases outside the gene matches: 10. CDR1 is SGHTA, CDR2 FQGNSA, per germline. The CDR3 spans 14 residues. The CDR3 nucleotides are TGTGCCAGCAGTTGGCTAGCGGGTCAGGGCGAGCAGTACTTC. Residues: CASSWLAGQGEQYF.

The chain links TRBV28 to TRBJ2-5; D is unresolved. The V and J ends lost 5 bases and 3 bases respectively, with 7 bases between them. CDR1 is MDHEN and CDR2 is SYDVKM in the germline V gene. The CDR3 sequence is 12 residues long. CDR3: CASSTPKETQYF. The CDR3 coding sequence is TGTGCCAGCAGTACCCCTAAAGAGACCCAGTACTTC.

The chain is built from TRBV24-1 and TRBJ2-3, with a tentative D call TRBD2 (7 bases). The CDR3 totals 17 residues. V lost 7 bases and J lost 1, with 20 bases in between. Germline lookup yields CDR1 KGHDR and CDR2 SFDVKD. The CDR3 loop is CATSEARGAVGTDTQYF. The CDR3, as DNA: TGTGCCACCAGCGAAGCCCGGGGGGCTGTAGGCACAGATACGCAGTATTTT.

The chain has TRBV2 and TRBJ2-5; a weak D match, TRBD2 (5 bases). The CDR3 consists of 13 residues. Between the trimmed V and J ends, which lost 7 bases and 2 bases, there was a span of 11 bases. CDR1 and CDR2 (germline): SNHLY, FYNNEI. The CDR3 loop reads CASTRTLQETQYF. The CDR3, as DNA: TGTGCCAGCACCCGGACTTTACAAGAGACCCAGTACTTC.

The chain has TRBV18 and TRBJ2-1; 9 bases match TRBD1. Germline CDR1 is KGHSH and CDR2 is LQKENI. V was pared by 3 bases and J by 8 bases, with 11 bases of the junction left unmatched. This CDR3 comprises 16 residues. The CDR3 coding sequence is TGTGCCAGCTCACCCCCCCGACAGGGGGAAGTTCATGAGCAGTTCTTC. Translation gives CASSPPRQGEVHEQFF. Drawing the rest from reference TRBV18 and TRBJ2-1, the complete variable domain is NAGVMQNPRHLVRRRGQEARLRCSPMKGHSHVYWYRQLPEEGLKFMVYLQKENIIDESGMPKERFSAEFPKEGPSILRIQQVVRGDSAAYFCASSPPRQGEVHEQFFGPGTRLTVL.

The chain joins TRBV5-1 to TRBJ2-7; D unclear. Looked up from germline, CDR1 is SGHRS and CDR2 is YFSETQ. The V end lost 3 bases, the J end lost 4 bases, and 5 bases lay between the germline ends. This CDR3 comprises 11 residues. The CDR3 here is CASSSEYEQYF. As DNA, the CDR3 is TGCGCCAGCAGCTCAGAATACGAGCAGTACTTC.

The chain recombines TRBV9 with TRBJ1-4; D call uncertain. The CDR3 is made up of 13 amino acids. Germline values: CDR1 SGDLS, CDR2 YYNGEE. Deletions cut 1 base from V and 8 bases from J, with 9 bases between. The CDR3 sequence is CASSVRVGEKLFF. CDR3 sequence (DNA): TGTGCCAGCAGCGTAAGAGTGGGCGAAAAACTGTTTTTT.